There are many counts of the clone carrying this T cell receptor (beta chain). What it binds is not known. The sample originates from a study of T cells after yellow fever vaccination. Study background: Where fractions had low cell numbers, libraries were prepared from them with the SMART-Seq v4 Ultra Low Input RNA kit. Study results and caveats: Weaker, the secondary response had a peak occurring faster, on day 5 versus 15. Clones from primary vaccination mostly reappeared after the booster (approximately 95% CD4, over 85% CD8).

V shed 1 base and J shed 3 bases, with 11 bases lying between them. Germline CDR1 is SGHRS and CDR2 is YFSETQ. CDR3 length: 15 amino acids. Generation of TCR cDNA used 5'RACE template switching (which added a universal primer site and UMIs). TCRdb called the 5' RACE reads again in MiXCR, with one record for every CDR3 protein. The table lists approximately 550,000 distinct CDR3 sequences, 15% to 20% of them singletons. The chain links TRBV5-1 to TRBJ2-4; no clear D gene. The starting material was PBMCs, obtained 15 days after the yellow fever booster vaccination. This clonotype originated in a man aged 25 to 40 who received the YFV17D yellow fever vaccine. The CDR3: CASSLTGFGKNIQYF. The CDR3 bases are TGCGCCAGCAGCTTGACTGGGTTCGGCAAAAACATTCAGTACTTC.